The 10 T cell receptor beta chains below all came from one sample that was sequenced in a study of T cell responses to AZD1222 COVID-19 vaccine. Assay used: immunoSEQ multiplex PCR; TCRdb lists only in-frame clones, some missing. The sample records roughly 180,000 clones, 88% being singletons. The input for sequencing was peripheral blood, taken on day 0 of AZD1222 vaccination. The source is an adult in good health.

This clone was seen ten or more times. A junction boundary mismatches the germline segment, possibly from a read error. The J gene is TRBJ1-4, the V gene TRBV6-1; no firm D call. The length of the CDR3 is 15 residues. Germline CDR1 reads MNHNS; CDR2 reads SASEGT. The CDR3 bases are TGTGCCAGCAGAGAAGCGGATGCAAGCGGTGAAAAACTGTTTTTT. Encoded protein: CASREADASGEKLFF.

The count of this clone is one. This chain uses TRBV11-2 with TRBJ2-1; the D gene is possibly TRBD2 (6 bases). V lost 0 bases, J lost 10 bases, and 13 bases lay in between. Germline loops: CDR1 SGHAT, CDR2 FQNNGV. This CDR3 has 14 amino acids. CDR3 sequence: CASSLELLATEQFF. CDR3 DNA: TGTGCCAGCAGCTTAGAGTTGCTAGCGACAGAGCAGTTCTTC.

CDR3 sequence (DNA): TGTGCCAGCACACCGGGCCCCCGGGACTATCAATACGAGCAGTACTTC. This sequence encodes CASTPGPRDYQYEQYF. The J gene is TRBJ2-7, the V gene TRBV5-6, with 7 bases lining up with TRBD2. The germline CDR1 and CDR2 sequences are SGHDT and YYEEEE. With 6 bases clipped from V and 4 bases from J, the junction kept 16 bases outside the gene matches. The length of the CDR3 is 16 residues. Filled out from reference TRBV5-6 and TRBJ2-7, the complete variable domain reads DAGVTQSPTHLIKTRGQQVTLRCSPKSGHDTVSWYQQALGQGPQFIFQYYEEEERQRGNFPDRFSGHQFPNYSSELNVNALLLGDSALYLCASTPGPRDYQYEQYFGPGTRLTVT.

This clone has just one count. The rearrangement links TRBV19 to TRBJ1-1; a weak D match, TRBD1 (5 bases). Trimming removed 6 bases from V and 0 bases from J, with 11 bases in between. The CDR3 covers 14 residues. CDR1 is LNHDA, CDR2 SQIVND, per germline (reference sequence). CDR3 sequence reads: CASRMGTMNTEAFF. CDR3 bases: TGTGCCAGTAGAATGGGGACCATGAACACTGAAGCTTTCTTT. The variable domain in full, with the rest retrieved from reference TRBV19 and TRBJ1-1, is DGGITQSPKYLFRKEGQNVTLSCEQNLNHDAMYWYRQDPGQGLRLIYYSQIVNDFQKGDIAEGYSVSREKKESFPLTVTSAQKNPTAFYLCASRMGTMNTEAFFGQGTRLTVV.

The chain uses TRBV28 and TRBJ2-7; D remains unclear. The V end was cut by 7 bases, the J end by 3 bases, with 7 bases between. The V gene's germline CDR1 is MDHEN and CDR2 SYDVKM. The CDR3 spans 11 residues. CDR3 nucleotides: TGTGCCAGCAACAGCTTCTACGAGCAGTACTTC. Translated: CASNSFYEQYF.

The chain employs TRBV2 and TRBJ1-4; TRBD1 matches 7 bases. This CDR3 is built from 20 residues. Germline CDR1 is SNHLY and CDR2 is FYNNEI. V shed 2 bases and J 8 bases; nucleotides not matched to a gene: 23. In DNA, the CDR3 is TGTGCCAGCAGTGAACATCCGGGACAGCGAATTTCTACGGGCACGGAAAAACTGTTTTTT. Translated: CASSEHPGQRISTGTEKLFF.

This clone was detected only once. The chain is built from TRBV28 and TRBJ1-3; a possible D gene is TRBD1 (5 bases). Germline CDR1 reads MDHEN; CDR2 reads SYDVKM. The CDR3 loop spans 14 amino acids. Trimming cost V 1 base and J 2 bases, with 6 bases left between them. The CDR3 protein is CASSLSGAGNTIYF. For the CDR3, the DNA is TGTGCCAGCAGTTTATCGGGGGCTGGAAACACCATATATTTT.

V usage is TRBV12-3 or TRBV12-4 and J usage is TRBJ1-5; 8 bases are a match to TRBD1. With 7 bases clipped from V and 7 bases from J, the junction kept 6 bases outside the gene matches. The CDR3 totals 13 residues. The CDR3 DNA reads as TGTGCCAGCACCTGGACAGGGCGCCAGCCCCAGCATTTT. Its translation is CASTWTGRQPQHF.

J is TRBJ2-1 and V is TRBV30, with unresolved D. V lost 1 base and J lost 7, with 11 bases in between. Germline lookup yields CDR1 GTSNPN and CDR2 SVGIG (reference sequence). The CDR3 length is 13 residues. The CDR3 nucleotides are TGTGCCTGGAGTGGGTCCCCCCGGAATGAGCAGTTCTTC. It specifies CAWSGSPRNEQFF. Looking up the rest from reference TRBV30 and TRBJ2-1 gives the full variable domain: SQTIHQWPATLVQPVGSPLSLECTVEGTSNPNLYWYRQAAGRGLQLLFYSVGIGQISSEVPQNLSASRPQDRQFILSSKKLLLSDSGFYLCAWSGSPRNEQFFGPGTRLTVL.

V gene TRBV5-1 combines with J gene TRBJ1-5; D perhaps matches TRBD1 (6 bases). This CDR3 comprises 15 residues. Germline V gene lookup returns CDR1 SGHRS and CDR2 YFSETQ. V was clipped by 0 bases and J by 1 base, with 8 bases between them. The DNA for the CDR3 is TGCGCCAGCAGCTTGGGGGGACACAGCAATCAGCCCCAGCATTTT. Its translation: CASSLGGHSNQPQHF.